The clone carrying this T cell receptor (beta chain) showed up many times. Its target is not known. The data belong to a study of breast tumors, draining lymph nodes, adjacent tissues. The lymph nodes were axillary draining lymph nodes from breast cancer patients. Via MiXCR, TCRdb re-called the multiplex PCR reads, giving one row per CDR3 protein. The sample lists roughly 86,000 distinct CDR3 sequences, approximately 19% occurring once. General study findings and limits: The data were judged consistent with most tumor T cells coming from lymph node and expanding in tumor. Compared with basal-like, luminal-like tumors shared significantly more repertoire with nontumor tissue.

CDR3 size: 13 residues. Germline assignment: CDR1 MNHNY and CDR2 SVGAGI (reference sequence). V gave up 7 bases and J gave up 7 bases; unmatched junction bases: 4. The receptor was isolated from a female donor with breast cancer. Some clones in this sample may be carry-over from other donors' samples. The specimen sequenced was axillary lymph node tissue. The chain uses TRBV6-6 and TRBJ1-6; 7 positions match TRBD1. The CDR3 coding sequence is TGTGCCAGCAACCGGGACAGCAATTCACCCCTCCACTTT. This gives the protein CASNRDSNSPLHF.